These 29 T cell receptor beta chains were all obtained from the same sample, sequenced in a study of metastatic and nonmetastatic thyroid tumors. None of the patients had undergone any treatment ahead of thyroid surgery. TCRdb reanalyzed the PCR reads with MiXCR. The data contain about 9,900 clones, approximately 11% of them singletons. Specimen: tumor tissue. Receptors originate from a female donor with papillary thyroid cancer or a benign thyroid nodule (not recorded which). Some clones in this sample may be carry-over from other donors' samples.

Judged by abundance, this clone is medium-sized (0.01 to 0.1%). This chain connects TRBV2 to TRBJ2-3; TRBD2 might be the D (6 bases). Germline CDR1 reads SNHLY; CDR2 reads FYNNEI. V gave up 1 base and J gave up 8 bases, with 13 bases separating them. This CDR3 spans 14 amino acids. The CDR3 sequence: CASSEDGRGATQYF. CDR3 bases: TGTGCCAGCAGTGAAGACGGGAGAGGGGCTACGCAGTATTTT.

A note on this clone: The conserved phenylalanine or tryptophan normally closing the CDR3 is absent here, so this likely arose from a read error. The chain carries TRBV20-1 and TRBJ2-6; the match to TRBD2 covers 8 bases. The V gene end was trimmed by 3 bases and the J gene end by 2 bases; junction bases not matched to a gene: 9. This CDR3 comprises 17 residues. Germline CDR1 and CDR2: DFQATT and SNEGSKA (reference sequence). In DNA, the CDR3 is TGCAGTGCTAGCCCTCTTTGTAGCGGGACTGGGGCCAACGTCCTGACTTCC. It encodes CSASPLCSGTGANVLTS.

This clone was seen many times. The chain couples TRBV20-1 to TRBJ1-4; 10 nucleotides align to TRBD1. CDR1 and CDR2 from the germline V gene are DFQATT and SNEGSKA (reference sequence). The trim removed 3 bases at V and 11 bases at J, leaving 12 bases unmatched. The CDR3 extends over 15 amino acids. CDR3 in DNA: TGCAGTGCTAGTCCACCGGGACAGGGGTCGTGGAAACTGTTTTTT. This codes for CSASPPGQGSWKLFF.

The table lists this clone with a few counts. The rearrangement links TRBV27 to TRBJ1-2, with TRBD1 matching 8 bases. This CDR3 is built from 12 residues. Germline V lookup: CDR1 MNHEY, CDR2 SMNVEV (reference sequence). Trimming removed 8 bases from V and 6 bases from J; junction bases left unmatched: 5. The CDR3 DNA reads as TGTGCCAGCTGGCGACAGGGGCATGGCTACACCTTC. Translated: CASWRQGHGYTF.

This clone was seen many times. CDR3 protein: CASSFIGNRVKNTEAFF. The CDR3 DNA sequence: TGTGCCAGCAGCTTTATCGGCAACAGGGTCAAGAACACTGAAGCTTTCTTT. This sequence joins TRBV5-6 and TRBJ1-1, with D maybe TRBD1 (6 bases). The CDR3 covers 17 residues. V dropped 2 bases and J dropped 1 base, with 18 bases sitting between them. Germline V gene sequence: CDR1 SGHDT, CDR2 YYEEEE.

This clone was counted only a few times. This sequence joins TRBV5-1 and TRBJ2-7; TRBD1 agrees at 9 bases. V trimming: 3 bases; J trimming: 7 bases; junction bases outside the gene matches: 23. CDR3 length: 19 residues. The germline CDR1 and CDR2 sequences are SGHRS and YFSETQ. In DNA, the CDR3 is TGCGCCAGCAGCTCCGACAGGGGGTGGGAAAGCGAGGGGGTAAAGGAGCAGTACTTC. It specifies CASSSDRGWESEGVKEQYF.

With respect to this clone: The identical CDR3 is also encoded by other nucleotide sequences in the sample. The gene calls are TRBV3-1 and TRBJ1-6; D call uncertain. V was trimmed by 3 bases and J by 13 bases, leaving 13 bases between them. CDR3 length: 13 amino acids. The germline V gene encodes CDR1 LGHDT and CDR2 YNNKEL (reference sequence). CDR3 nucleotide sequence: TGTGCCAGCAGCCATGGTGGAAGTTCGCCCCTCCACTTT. Its protein is CASSHGGSSPLHF.

By share of the sample, this clone is medium-sized. The rearrangement joins TRBV12-3 or TRBV12-4 to TRBJ1-2; D unresolved. This CDR3 spans 13 amino acids. Trimming took off 3 bases at V and 2 bases at J, with 7 bases between the two ends. CDR3 in DNA: TGTGCCAGCAGTTTTTCGTCCAACTATGGCTACACCTTC. This encodes CASSFSSNYGYTF.

By its share, this clone is medium-sized. The chain is built from TRBV12-3 or TRBV12-4 and TRBJ1-5; D call uncertain. With 3 bases removed from V and 3 bases from J, the gap between germline ends came to 9 bases. CDR3 length equals 14 residues. This CDR3 is CASSFMGTNQPQHF. In nucleotides, the CDR3 is TGTGCCAGCAGTTTTATGGGCACCAATCAGCCCCAGCATTTT.

This clone was recorded many times. The CDR3 DNA follows: TGTGCCACCAGCAGAGATCCGTCACGGATCACAGATACGCAGTATTTT. This gives the protein CATSRDPSRITDTQYF. This chain joins TRBV15 and TRBJ2-3, with D unresolved. Germline CDR1 LNHNV, CDR2 YYDKDF (reference sequence). V was cut by 0 bases and J by 2 bases, with 12 bases left in between. This CDR3 region has 16 residues.

By its share, this clone is medium-sized (0.01 to 0.1%). The chain recombines TRBV15 with TRBJ1-2; 7 bases are a match to TRBD1. The V and J ends lost 0 bases and 3 bases, in that order; junction bases with no gene match: 4. This CDR3 spans 15 amino acids. Looked up from germline, CDR1 is LNHNV and CDR2 is YYDKDF (reference sequence). For the CDR3, the DNA is TGTGCCACCAGCAGAGATCCTCAGGGGGACTATGGCTACACCTTC. It codes for CATSRDPQGDYGYTF.

This clone was seen ten or more times. V gene TRBV11-2 combines with J gene TRBJ2-5; the match to TRBD2 covers 7 bases. Germline loops: CDR1 SGHAT, CDR2 FQNNGV. This CDR3 region has 13 residues. The V segment lost 1 base and the J segment 4 bases; nucleotides outside the gene matches: 0. The CDR3 here is CASSLGGGETQYF. Here the CDR3 DNA reads TGTGCCAGCAGCTTAGGGGGGGGAGAGACCCAGTACTTC.

At least ten counts were recorded for this clone. At one end the junction does not follow the germline gene, possibly because of a read error. This rearrangement joins TRBV7-9 to TRBJ2-3; D gene unclear. Germline loops: CDR1 SEHNR, CDR2 FQNEAQ (reference sequence). This CDR3 is built from 14 residues. CDR3 nucleotide sequence: TGTGCCAGCAGCGCCTGGACGCGTCCAGATGCGCAGTATTTT. This encodes CASSAWTRPDAQYF.

This clone counts as large. The V call is TRBV7-6, the J call TRBJ1-6; no clear D. CDR1 is SGHVS and CDR2 is FNYEAQ in the germline V gene. Trimming pared 3 bases from V and 7 bases from J, leaving 10 bases between. The CDR3 totals 14 residues. The CDR3 DNA reads TGTGCCAGCAGCTTTGCAGGAGGCAATTCACCCCTCCACTTT. This sequence encodes CASSFAGGNSPLHF. Full variable domain (remainder filled in from reference TRBV7-6 and TRBJ1-6): GAGVSQSPRYKVTKRGQDVALRCDPISGHVSLYWYRQALGQGPEFLTYFNYEAQQDKSGLPNDRFSAERPEGSISTLTIQRTEQRDSAMYRCASSFAGGNSPLHFGNGTRLTVT.

This clone came up many times. The V and J genes are TRBV7-2 and TRBJ2-5; tentatively, D is TRBD2 (6 bases). Germline-derived CDR1 and CDR2 are SGHTA and FQGNSA. V was cut by 1 base and J by 1 base, with 7 bases left in between. The CDR3 covers 14 residues. CDR3 nucleotide sequence: TGTGCCAGCAGCTTAGGGAGGGCCCAAGAGACCCAGTACTTC. Translated, it gives CASSLGRAQETQYF.

This clone came up a few times. This may come from a read error, since a much larger clone is one base off. This chain uses TRBV5-6 with TRBJ2-1; D is undetermined. This CDR3 has 13 amino acids. CDR1 SGHDT and CDR2 YYEEEE come from the germline V gene. CDR3 bases: TGTGCCAGCAGCTTGGACACGTACAATGGGCAGTTCTTC. Translating gives CASSLDTYNGQFF. The variable domain in full, completed from reference TRBV5-6 and TRBJ2-1, reads DAGVTQSPTHLIKTRGQQVTLRCSPKSGHDTVSWYQQALGQGPQFIFQYYEEEERQRGNFPDRFSGHQFPNYSSELNVNALLLGDSALYLCASSLDTYNGQFFGPGTRLTVL.

This clone was counted many times. The rearrangement uses TRBV15 and TRBJ1-4; tentatively, D is TRBD1 (6 bases). Germline V gives CDR1 LNHNV, CDR2 YYDKDF (reference sequence). CDR3 length: 12 residues. V shed 8 bases and J shed 7 bases, with 11 bases lying between them. DNA of the CDR3: TGTGCCACCCGGGGGGCGGGTGAAAAACTGTTTTTT. Translated: CATRGAGEKLFF.

This clone was counted ten times or more. V is TRBV5-1 and J is TRBJ1-5, with a tentative D call TRBD1 (5 bases). This CDR3 has 16 residues. V lost 5 bases and J lost 0, with 15 bases in between. The germline gives CDR1 SGHRS, CDR2 YFSETQ. The CDR3 region is CASRQAKEYSNQPQHF. DNA of the CDR3: TGCGCCAGCAGACAGGCGAAAGAATATAGCAATCAGCCCCAGCATTTT.

This clone was found many times. The chain couples TRBV5-6 to TRBJ2-1; D perhaps matches TRBD1 (5 bases). The CDR3 has 15 amino acids. V lost 1 base and J lost 4, with 12 bases in between. Germline values: CDR1 SGHDT, CDR2 YYEEEE. The CDR3 sequence: CASSLRSGSYNEQFF. The CDR3 bases are TGTGCCAGCAGCTTGAGGTCAGGGTCTTACAATGAGCAGTTCTTC.

This clone was recorded many times. The rearrangement joins TRBV14 to TRBJ2-1, with 8 nucleotides matching TRBD1. CDR3 length: 17 amino acids. The junction had 12 bases not matched to a gene; V was cut back by 4 bases and J by 4 bases. CDR1 and CDR2 (germline): SGHDN, FVKESK. DNA for the CDR3: TGTGCCAGCAGCCCCTTCCGGTTGGACAGGGAATACAATGAGCAGTTCTTC. It is translated as CASSPFRLDREYNEQFF.

The table lists this clone with many counts. The chain couples TRBV18 to TRBJ2-5; 7 bases align to TRBD1. The CDR3 loop spans 13 amino acids. From germline, CDR1 is KGHSH and CDR2 LQKENI. The V gene end was trimmed by 2 bases and the J gene end by 3 bases; junction bases not matched to a gene: 0. CDR3 loop: CASSPGTEETQYF. The CDR3 DNA is TGTGCCAGCTCACCAGGGACAGAAGAGACCCAGTACTTC.

The genes are TRBV10-3 and TRBJ1-5; D is ambiguous. The CDR3 length is 15 residues. The germline V and J ends were trimmed by 0 bases and 3 bases, with 9 bases remaining between them. The V gene's germline CDR1 is ENHRY and CDR2 SYGVKD. This CDR3 is CAISESTYYNQPQHF. The CDR3 DNA reads TGTGCCATCAGTGAGTCCACGTACTACAATCAGCCCCAGCATTTT.

This clone ranks as medium-sized. The chain links TRBV12-3 or TRBV12-4 to TRBJ1-1; maybe TRBD1 (5 bases). V was clipped by 6 bases and J by 4 bases, with 9 bases between them. The CDR3 consists of 12 residues. The CDR3 nucleotides read TGTGCCAGCAGCGTGGGGGGCACTGAAGCTTTCTTT. Translating gives CASSVGGTEAFF.

This clone was recorded at least ten times. The chain links TRBV11-3 to TRBJ2-1, with 7 bases aligning to TRBD1. This CDR3 region has 15 residues. Germline V gene sequence: CDR1 SGHNT, CDR2 YENEEA. With V trimmed by 5 bases and J by 3 bases, 7 bases remained unmatched. Here the CDR3 DNA reads TGTGCCAGCAGCGCCACAGGGGACCGCTACAATGAGCAGTTCTTC. This translates into CASSATGDRYNEQFF.

This clone was recorded a few times. The chain recombines TRBV5-1 with TRBJ2-3; 7 positions agree with TRBD2. Germline CDR1 and CDR2: SGHRS and YFSETQ. The CDR3 runs to 15 residues. Trimming took 4 bases from V and 7 from J; bases not matched to a gene: 12. The CDR3, as DNA: TGCGCCAGCAGCCTGGAAAGGGACTATTCATATACGCAGTATTTT. This encodes CASSLERDYSYTQYF.

Within the sample, this clone is large. The rearrangement links TRBV27 to TRBJ2-7; no clear D. Germline V CDR1 and CDR2: MNHEY, SMNVEV (reference sequence). V lost 3 bases and J lost 0, with 9 bases in between. The CDR3 contains 14 residues. The chain's CDR3 is CASSFTVNSYEQYF. In DNA form, the CDR3 reads TGTGCCAGCAGTTTCACGGTCAACTCCTACGAGCAGTACTTC.

This clone is judged medium-sized. This rearrangement joins TRBV6-5 to TRBJ2-1, with D maybe TRBD1 (6 bases). Trimming took off 4 bases at V and 2 bases at J, with 18 bases between the two ends. This CDR3 region has 17 residues. From germline, CDR1 is MNHEY and CDR2 SVGAGI. As DNA, the CDR3 is TGTGCCAGCAGTTCCCCAGGGGCGACTACCACCTACAATGAGCAGTTCTTC. This sequence encodes CASSSPGATTTYNEQFF.

This clone was seen at least ten times. This sequence joins TRBV7-8 and TRBJ2-5, with D possibly being TRBD2 (5 bases). The CDR3 runs to 13 residues. V was shortened by 7 bases and J by 5 bases, with 14 bases between the two germline ends. Germline V lookup: CDR1 SGHVS, CDR2 FQNEAQ. CDR3 nucleotides: TGTGCCAGCATGAGAGGGCAGCAGGAGACCCAGTACTTC. As protein: CASMRGQQETQYF.

V usage is TRBV6-2 or TRBV6-3 and J usage is TRBJ2-1, with 7 nucleotides matching TRBD2. The J segment lost 6 bases and the V segment lost 0 bases, leaving 2 bases of the junction unmatched. Looked up from germline, CDR1 is MNHEY and CDR2 is SVGEGT. CDR3 length equals 14 residues. As DNA, the CDR3 is TGTGCCAGCAGTTACTCCAGCGGGGCCAATGAGCAGTTCTTC. Its protein product is CASSYSSGANEQFF.